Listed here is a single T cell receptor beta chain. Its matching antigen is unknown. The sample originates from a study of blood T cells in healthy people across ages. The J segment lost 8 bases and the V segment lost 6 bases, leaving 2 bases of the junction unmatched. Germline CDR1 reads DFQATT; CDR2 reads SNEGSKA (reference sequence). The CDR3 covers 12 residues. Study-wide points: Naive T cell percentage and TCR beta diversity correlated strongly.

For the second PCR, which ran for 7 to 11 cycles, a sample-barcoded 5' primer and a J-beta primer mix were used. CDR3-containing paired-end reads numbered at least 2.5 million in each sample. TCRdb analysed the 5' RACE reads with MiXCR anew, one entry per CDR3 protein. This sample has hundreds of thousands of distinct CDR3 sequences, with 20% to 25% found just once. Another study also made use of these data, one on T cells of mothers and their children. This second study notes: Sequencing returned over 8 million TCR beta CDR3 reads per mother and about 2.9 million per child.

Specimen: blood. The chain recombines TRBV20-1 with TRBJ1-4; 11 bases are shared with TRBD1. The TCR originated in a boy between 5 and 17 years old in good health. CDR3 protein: CSADRGREKLFF. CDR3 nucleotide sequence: TGCAGTGCGGACAGGGGGCGCGAAAAACTGTTTTTT.